The next 3 T cell receptor beta chains were all read from a single sample in a study of beta chain features in type 1 diabetes. Investigators reverse transcribed all isolated RNA, so they sequenced expressed TCRB transcripts. Produced via immunoSEQ multiplex PCR; TCRdb's table is partial and in-frame only. Among under 900,000 clones listed, roughly a sixth were seen once. Sequenced input: naive CD4+ T cells from blood. These receptors originate from a woman aged 18-29 years in good health.

This clone was counted a few times. V gene TRBV18 combines with J gene TRBJ2-1; 8 bases fit TRBD2. Germline-derived CDR1 and CDR2 are KGHSH and LQKENI. The CDR3 length is 15 residues. J was trimmed by 8 bases and V by 1 base; bases with no gene match: 7. CDR3 sequence (DNA): TGTGCCAGCTCACCACTCCAGCGGGAGAGGTATGAGCAGTTCTTC. The encoded protein is CASSPLQRERYEQFF. Based on the CDR3 plus reference TRBV18 and TRBJ2-1, the full variable domain is NAGVMQNPRHLVRRRGQEARLRCSPMKGHSHVYWYRQLPEEGLKFMVYLQKENIIDESGMPKERFSAEFPKEGPSILRIQQVVRGDSAAYFCASSPLQRERYEQFFGPGTRLTVL.

This chain joins TRBV7-2 and TRBJ2-5, with D unresolved. Germline V lookup: CDR1 SGHTA, CDR2 FQGNSA. V lost 5 bases to trimming and J lost 5 bases, with 3 bases between them. The CDR3 length is 10 residues. The CDR3 loop reads CASSDETQYF. The CDR3 DNA reads as TGTGCCAGCAGCGACGAGACCCAGTACTTC.

This clone was found a few times. V is TRBV5-1 and J is TRBJ2-7; D gene ambiguous. The CDR3 extends over 12 amino acids. Looked up from germline, CDR1 is SGHRS and CDR2 is YFSETQ. Trimming stripped 4 bases from V and 9 bases from J, with 14 bases between. In DNA form, the CDR3 reads TGCGCCAGCAGCCCCAATTATGGTCGGCAGTACTTC. Amino acids: CASSPNYGRQYF.